This TCR beta chain was profiled in a study of T-cell reconstitution after alpha-beta-depleted transplantation in children. This clonotype was detected only a few times. What it binds is not known. Using unique molecular identifiers, the investigators prepared the TCRbeta library. TCRdb independently ran MiXCR on the PCR reads; one entry per CDR3 protein. The sample has 700,000 to 950,000 distinct CDR3 sequences, less than 20% seen once. The CDR3 has 12 residues. The V end lost 0 bases, the J end lost 3 bases, and 6 bases lay between the germline ends. CDR1 SQVTM and CDR2 ANQGSEA come from the germline V gene. Study-wide results and limits: Several hundred rapidly expanded clones from non-depleted graft cells reportedly supplied alpha-beta T cells about two months post-transplant. Counts and diversity of T cells one year after transplant came mostly from newly produced T cells. Day-60 TCRbeta diversity that was high in some patients was derived from surviving recipient T cells and thymic progenitors.

Material: PBMCs, mostly from graft donor cells, obtained 360 days after TCRalphabeta/CD19-depleted stem cell transplant. The rearrangement uses TRBV29-1 and TRBJ2-7, with unresolved D. This receptor was identified in a male patient aged 10-17 years who had a stem cell transplant for acute lymphoblastic leukemia, so the T cells may come from the graft donor. In DNA form, the CDR3 reads TGCAGCGTTGAAGAAAACCACTACGAGCAGTACTTC. Translation gives CSVEENHYEQYF.